The subject of this entry is one TCR beta chain. Clones were sequenced by immunoSEQ multiplex PCR, and TCRdb holds only the in-frame ones, with some missing. This sample has 220,000 or so clones; almost 90% occur once, and the top ten carry less than 15%. Recruits, aged roughly 18 to 89 years, lived in around 24 US areas. No more than 2 weeks before study entry, exposed participants had met a case of COVID-19. The data originate from a study of blood T cell repertoires in COVID-19. This CDR3 has 16 residues. Germline CDR1 reads MNHNS; CDR2 reads SASEGT. J gave up 2 bases and V 0 bases, and 3 bases lay outside the gene matches.

The V gene is TRBV6-1, the J gene TRBJ2-7, with TRBD2 matching over 11 bases. The origin of this receptor is a man in his thirties or forties who had been exposed to COVID-19. The sample was PBMCs or T cells enriched from blood (not recorded which). DNA of the CDR3: TGTGCCAGCAGTGAAGCTAGCGGGGGGGCGGCCTACGAGCAGTACTTC. It is translated as CASSEASGGAAYEQYF.